This TCR beta chain originates from a study of molecular identifiers for immune sequencing clone quantification. Naive CD8 T cell sorting was performed on the CD8+CD4-CCR7+CD45RA+ phenotype. For bulk TCR libraries, previously described methods and listed TCR primers were used. Each CDR3 protein gets one entry after TCRdb re-called the PCR reads with MiXCR. The table has about 300,000 distinct CDR3 sequences, about 20% seen once. A note on this clonotype: As yet, its antigen is unknown.

Study-wide points: In naive cells, clones above 20 RNA copies held under 1% of molecules, whereas in effector cells they held over 99%. Identical TCR molecules that share a barcode could lead to an underestimation of highly expanded clone sizes.

The V end was cut by 3 bases, the J end by 0 bases, with 6 bases between. CDR3 length equals 14 residues. Germline lookup yields CDR1 ENHRY and CDR2 SYGVKD. This receptor was obtained from a human donor in good health. Some libraries in this study had Jurkat cell RNA spiked in. Sequencing was carried out using naive CD8+ T cells from blood, with Jurkat cell RNA spiked in. Subset indicated: FACS-sorted CD8+CD4-CCR7+CD45RA+ naive T cells. The chain is built from TRBV10-3 and TRBJ2-1; D not certain. For the CDR3, the DNA is TGTGCCATCAGTGAACGGAGCTCCTACAATGAGCAGTTCTTC. Protein product: CAISERSSYNEQFF.